The 2 T cell receptor beta chains presented below share a single source sample, sequenced in a study of control samples from healthy donors and cancer patients. TCRdb keeps only in-frame clones here, not all; method: immunoSEQ multiplex PCR. Its table lists roughly 190,000 clones. Sequences were obtained from blood. These receptors were obtained from a woman younger than 45 in good health.

The rearrangement links TRBV9 to TRBJ2-2; the D gene is possibly TRBD1 (5 bases). V was shortened by 1 base and J by 1 base, with 11 bases between the two germline ends. Germline values: CDR1 SGDLS, CDR2 YYNGEE. This CDR3 has 16 amino acids. CDR3 in amino acids: CASSVNRKENTGELFF. CDR3 nucleotides: TGTGCCAGCAGCGTAAACAGGAAAGAGAACACCGGGGAGCTGTTTTTT.

The gene calls are TRBV19 and TRBJ1-1; TRBD1 might be the D (5 bases). Between the trimmed V and J ends, which lost 4 bases and 4 bases, there was a span of 19 bases. Germline V gene lookup returns CDR1 LNHDA and CDR2 SQIVND (reference sequence). The CDR3 length is 16 residues. The CDR3 DNA reads as TGTGCCAGTAGTACCCCGCGCAGGGAGAGAGGCACTGAAGCTTTCTTT. Its translation: CASSTPRRERGTEAFF.